This T cell receptor beta chain was recovered during a study of blood T cell repertoires in COVID-19. The overall study: Samples of COVID-19 (acute and convalescent) were obtained from the United States, Italy and Spain. The analysed material was cDNA or gDNA that came from T cells, B-cell-depleted T cells, or PBMCs.

V lost 6 bases to trimming and J lost 6 bases, with 12 bases between them. Per germline, CDR1 MNHEY and CDR2 SVGAGI. The CDR3 is made up of 13 amino acids. The method was immunoSEQ multiplex PCR; TCRdb's version includes in-frame clones alone and lacks a portion of them. The table includes more than 150,000 clones, roughly four fifths detected once. What was sequenced was peripheral blood. The V call is TRBV6-5, the J call TRBJ2-1; a possible D gene is TRBD2 (5 bases). This TCR derives from a woman aged 40 to 49 with acute or convalescent COVID-19. CDR3 loop: CASRTGYGNEQFF. The CDR3 coding sequence is TGTGCCAGCAGGACGGGGTACGGCAATGAGCAGTTCTTC.